At least ten counts were recorded for the clone carrying this T cell receptor beta chain. Its antigen is unknown. TCR beta cDNA libraries had unique molecular identifiers. One entry per CDR3 protein results from TCRdb running MiXCR on the PCR reads. Of about 400,000 distinct CDR3 sequences listed, approximately 38% are singletons. Germline V gives CDR1 SGHRS, CDR2 YFSETQ. The CDR3 runs 16 residues. V shed 2 bases and J shed 5 bases, with 17 bases lying between them. The record originates from a study of post-analysis software for immune sequencing data. Study-wide points: Among multiple sclerosis patients, normalized Chao1 diversity was significantly below that of controls. The authors found that F measure strongly co-clustered same-batch samples. Five or six TRBV segments, TRBV5-6, TRBV5-1 and TRBV20-1 among them, were found more frequent in patients than controls.

The chain is built from TRBV5-1 and TRBJ2-1, with D possibly being TRBD2 (6 bases). The sequenced sample was blood. The TCR originated in a girl under 18 with multiple sclerosis. CDR3 in amino acids: CASSLKVGLDNNEQFF. The CDR3 nucleotides read TGCGCCAGCAGCTTAAAAGTGGGACTGGACAACAATGAGCAGTTCTTC. Variable domain in full (rest from reference TRBV5-1 and TRBJ2-1): KAGVTQTPRYLIKTRGQQVTLSCSPISGHRSVSWYQQTPGQGLQFLFEYFSETQRNKGNFPGRFSGRQFSNSRSEMNVSTLELGDSALYLCASSLKVGLDNNEQFFGPGTRLTVL.